This paragraph covers one T cell receptor beta chain sequence. The length of the CDR3 is 14 residues. CDR1 GTSNPN and CDR2 SVGIG come from the germline V gene (reference sequence). The V end was cut by 1 base, the J end by 5 bases, with 14 bases between. Extraction and reverse transcription of RNA yielded cDNA as the sequencing template. The table came from immunoSEQ multiplex PCR; TCRdb's copy has only in-frame clones and leaves some out. The table records 250,000 to 300,000 clones, roughly 64% of them present only once. This record belongs to a study of CD8+ T cells in alopecia areata. Looking at the study overall: Treated patients were dosed with oral tofacitinib, taking 5 to 10 mg twice daily. A 6-month off-drug phase came after tofacitinib, which had lasted 6 to 18 months. Affected scalp percentage set treated patients' severity scores.

Treatment: oral pan-JAK inhibitor, 5-10 mg twice daily. This receptor was obtained from a human donor with alopecia areata. This specimen was CD4+ T cells sorted from blood, taken at week 24, from a patient treated with tofacitinib. The J gene is TRBJ1-1, the V gene TRBV30, with D possibly matching TRBD1 (5 bases). For the CDR3, the DNA is TGTGCCTGGAGTGCCTGGGGGGAGAATACTGAAGCTTTCTTT. It codes for CAWSAWGENTEAFF.